These T cell receptor beta chains were read from a single sample in a study of OX40 agonist ivuxolimab in advanced cancers. The table came from immunoSEQ multiplex PCR; TCRdb's copy has only in-frame clones and leaves some out. The sample includes 35,000 to 45,000 clones, roughly four fifths of them seen just once. This specimen was CD4+ or CD8+ T cells sorted from blood, taken in a trial of the OX40 agonist ivuxolimab. The source of these receptors is an adult with an advanced solid tumor such as melanoma, head and neck, liver or kidney cancer. The CDR3 runs from the conserved cysteine through the conserved F or W. The order of the fields is J gene, clone size, V gene, D gene, CDR3 DNA, CDR3 protein. A D gene is named only where the DNA matches it firmly. Some rows have no size entry. The others give once, few or many, or a class for an expanded clone.

TRBJ1-5,few,TRBV5-6,.,TGTGCCAGCAGCTTGGGGCTAACCAGGTTTAACAACAATCAGCCCCAGCATTTT,CASSLGLTRFNNNQPQHF
TRBJ1-2,few,TRBV19,.,TGTGCCAGTAGTATAGATGTGATCTATGGCTACACCTTC,CASSIDVIYGYTF
TRBJ1-4,.,TRBV29-1,.,TGCAGCTCGAGAACGGGGAATAATGAAAAACTGTTTTTT,CSSRTGNNEKLFF
TRBJ1-6,.,TRBV7-9,.,TGTGCCAGCAGCCCGCGGGCAGGGGATTCACCCCTCCACTTT,CASSPRAGDSPLHF
TRBJ1-6,.,TRBV6-6,.,TGTGCCACCTACCAGACACCCGGCACACCCCTCCACTTT,CATYQTPGTPLHF
TRBJ2-1,once,TRBV7-3,.,TGTGCCAGCAGCTCCGGACACGGGGCAAATGAGCAGTTCTTC,CASSSGHGANEQFF
TRBJ2-1,.,TRBV5-1,.,TGCGCCAGCAGCTTGGGGGGACGGCTCTACAATGAGCAGTTCTTC,CASSLGGRLYNEQFF
TRBJ2-7,.,TRBV28,.,TGTGCCAGCAGCGCGAGTACCCCTTACGAGCAGTACTTC,CASSASTPYEQYF
TRBJ2-1,.,TRBV18,.,TGTGCCAGCTCACCAACAGACAATGAGCAGTTCTTC,CASSPTDNEQFF
TRBJ1-1,.,TRBV27,.,TGTGCCAGCAGTTTAAGGTCCGACCTTGAAGCTTTCTTT,CASSLRSDLEAFF
TRBJ2-7,.,TRBV27,TRBD1,TGTGCCAGCAGGCAGACAGGGGGCGGCAGCTACGAGCAGTACTTC,CASRQTGGGSYEQYF
TRBJ1-5,.,TRBV6-1,.,TGTGCCAGCAGTGAATTTGGGGGTATAGGCAATCAGCCCCAGCATTTT,CASSEFGGIGNQPQHF
TRBJ2-2,.,TRBV10-3,.,TGTGCCATCAGTGTACAGGGGGGGACCGGGGAGCTGTTTTTT,CAISVQGGTGELFF
TRBJ1-1,.,TRBV19,.,TGTGCCAGTAGTATTAGGGGTCAGGGGAACACTGAAGCTTTCTTT,CASSIRGQGNTEAFF
TRBJ1-2,.,TRBV5-1,TRBD1,TGCGCCAGCAGCTTGACCCCGACACAGGGGCATGGCTACACCTTC,CASSLTPTQGHGYTF
TRBJ2-5,.,TRBV14,TRBD2,TGTGCCAGCAGCCAATACCTAGCGGGGGCTATACAAGAGACCCAGTACTTC,CASSQYLAGAIQETQYF
TRBJ2-2,.,TRBV7-8,.,TGTGCCAGCAGCTTAGTGCCAGGGGACACCGGGGAGCTGTTTTTT,CASSLVPGDTGELFF
TRBJ1-1,once,TRBV19,.,TGTGCCAGTAGTAGGGCCCCGAACACTGAAGCTTTCTTT,CASSRAPNTEAFF
TRBJ2-7,few,TRBV5-3,.,TGTGCCAGAAGCTGTTACACTGACGAGCAGTACTTC,CARSCYTDEQYF
TRBJ1-6,.,TRBV6-4,TRBD1,TGTGCCAGCAGGGGGACAGGGAAAAATTCACCCCTCCACTTT,CASRGTGKNSPLHF
TRBJ2-1,.,TRBV7-9,.,TGTGCCAGCAGCTTAGGGGGCGCGATAGTTAATGAGCAGTTCTTC,CASSLGGAIVNEQFF
TRBJ2-7,.,TRBV30,.,TGTGCCTGGAGTCTGGTTATCACAAAAAGGAGCTCCTACGAGCAGTACTTC,CAWSLVITKRSSYEQYF
TRBJ2-7,.,TRBV20-1,.,TGCAGTGCCCAAACGGGTTTCGAGCAGTACTTC,CSAQTGFEQYF
TRBJ2-7,.,TRBV19,TRBD1,TGTGCCACCCAGGCGGGGGACAGGGGGAATGAGCAGTACTTC,CATQAGDRGNEQYF
TRBJ2-6,.,TRBV9,.,TGTGCCAGCAGCGTAGCTTCGCCGGGATCCGGGGCCAACGTCCTGACTTTC,CASSVASPGSGANVLTF
TRBJ1-3,.,TRBV19,.,TGTGCCAGTAGTATAGGCGGCAGCCTCTCTGGAAACACCATATATTTT,CASSIGGSLSGNTIYF
TRBJ2-1,.,TRBV15,TRBD2,TGTGCCACCAGCCCAACTAGCGTCGGTGAGCAGTTCTTC,CATSPTSVGEQFF
TRBJ1-5,.,TRBV6-5,.,TGTGCCAGCGGCCGCCCAGGTCGCAGCAATCAGCCCCAGCATTTT,CASGRPGRSNQPQHF
TRBJ1-4,.,TRBV28,.,TGTGCCAGCAGTTTGGGGGGGTCAACTAATGAAAAACTGTTTTTT,CASSLGGSTNEKLFF
TRBJ1-3,.,TRBV6-5,.,TGTGCCAGCAGTTATAGTACAGGGTCTGGAAACACCATATATTTT,CASSYSTGSGNTIYF
TRBJ2-1,.,TRBV19,TRBD2,TGTGCCAGTAGTCACCGGGGAGCGGGGAGGCAGTTCTTC,CASSHRGAGRQFF
TRBJ2-5,.,TRBV30,.,TGTGCCTGGAGTGTACGACAGTCGGGGGAGACCCAGTACTTC,CAWSVRQSGETQYF
TRBJ1-2,.,TRBV6-5,.,TGTGCCAGCAGTAGGGTCGATCACGATCCCTATGGCTACACCTTC,CASSRVDHDPYGYTF
TRBJ2-3,.,TRBV6-5,.,TGTGCCAGCAGTTACGTAGGACCAGATACGCAGTATTTT,CASSYVGPDTQYF
TRBJ1-2,once,TRBV30,.,TGTGCCTGGAGTGTTACTCACTATGGCTACACCTTC,CAWSVTHYGYTF
TRBJ1-4,.,TRBV6-4,.,TGTGCCAGCAGTAGCAGCCGGTCGGGTAATGAAAAACTGTTTTTT,CASSSSRSGNEKLFF
TRBJ2-7,.,TRBV10-2,TRBD2,TGCGCCAGCAGACGGGAGGACCTCTCCTACGAGCAGTACTTC,CASRREDLSYEQYF
TRBJ2-2,.,TRBV10-3,TRBD1,TGTGCCATCAGTGAACAGGGGTGGGACACCGGGGAGCTGTTTTTT,CAISEQGWDTGELFF
TRBJ2-7,.,TRBV15,.,TGTGCCACCAGCAGAGACATCCCCATCTACGAGCAGTACTTC,CATSRDIPIYEQYF
TRBJ2-7,.,TRBV27,.,TGTGCCAGCAGTTTATCGACGACGGCCTCCTACGAGCAGTACTTC,CASSLSTTASYEQYF
TRBJ2-7,.,TRBV10-1,.,TGCGCCAGCAGTGAGAGGGCTCCCGGCGAGCAGTACTTC,CASSERAPGEQYF
TRBJ1-5,.,TRBV18,TRBD1,TGTGCCAGCTCACCCGAGAGACAGGGCGGTCAGCCCCAGCATTTT,CASSPERQGGQPQHF
TRBJ2-1,.,TRBV27,.,TGTGCCAGCAGCTTGGCGGGACTCTACAATGAGCAGTTCTTC,CASSLAGLYNEQFF
TRBJ1-1,.,TRBV7-9,.,TGTGCCAGCAGCCACGGCAGGGTGAACACTGAAGCTTTCTTT,CASSHGRVNTEAFF
TRBJ1-5,medium-sized,TRBV28,.,TGTGCCACCAAGGAGGGAGGGATCTTGAATCAGCCCCAGCATTTT,CATKEGGILNQPQHF
TRBJ2-5,.,TRBV28,.,TGTGCCAGCAGTTTAGTTTCTGGGTTTGGAGAGACCCAGTACTTC,CASSLVSGFGETQYF
TRBJ2-1,once,TRBV7-7,TRBD2,TGTGCTAGCAGTTTAGGGACTAGCGGATCTGCGGGTTTTTCTGAGCAGTTCTTC,CASSLGTSGSAGFSEQFF
TRBJ2-3,.,TRBV5-1,.,TGCGCCAGCAGAACACCCACAGATACGCAGTATTTT,CASRTPTDTQYF
TRBJ2-1,.,TRBV15,.,TGTGCCACCAGCAGAGATTTGGGGGTCGCTCCTACAAATGAGCAGTTCTTC,CATSRDLGVAPTNEQFF
TRBJ2-7,.,TRBV28,TRBD1,TGTGCCAGCAGCAAGGGACAGGCAAGCTCCTACGAGCAGTACTTC,CASSKGQASSYEQYF
TRBJ2-7,.,TRBV2,TRBD2,TGTGCCAGCAGCAATCTAGCGGGGGGGCTCGGCGAGCAGTACTTC,CASSNLAGGLGEQYF
TRBJ2-1,.,TRBV7-2,TRBD2,TGTGCCAGCAGCCTTAGCGGGAGTGGGGGAAATGAGCAGTTCTTC,CASSLSGSGGNEQFF